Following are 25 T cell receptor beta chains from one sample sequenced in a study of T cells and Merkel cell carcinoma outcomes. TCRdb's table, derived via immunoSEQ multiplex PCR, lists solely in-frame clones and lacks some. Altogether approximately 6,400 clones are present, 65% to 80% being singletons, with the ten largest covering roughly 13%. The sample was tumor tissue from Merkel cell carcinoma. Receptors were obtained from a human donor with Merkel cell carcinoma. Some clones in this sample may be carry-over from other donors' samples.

CDR3 bases: TGTGCCAGCAGTGAAGCCCTTGGACTAGCGGGAGGCAGAGGGGAGACCCAGTACTTC. Translation gives CASSEALGLAGGRGETQYF. This rearrangement joins TRBV6-1 to TRBJ2-5; 14 nucleotides line up with TRBD2. With V trimmed by 0 bases and J by 5 bases, 11 bases remained unmatched. The CDR3 has 19 residues. Germline V lookup: CDR1 MNHNS, CDR2 SASEGT.

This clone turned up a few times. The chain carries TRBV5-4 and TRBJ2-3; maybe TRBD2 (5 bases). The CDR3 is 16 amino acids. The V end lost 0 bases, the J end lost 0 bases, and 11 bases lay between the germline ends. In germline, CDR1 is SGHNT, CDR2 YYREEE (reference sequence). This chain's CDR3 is CASSLGAGTSTDTQYF. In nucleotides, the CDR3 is TGTGCCAGCAGCTTGGGGGCGGGTACTAGCACAGATACGCAGTATTTT.

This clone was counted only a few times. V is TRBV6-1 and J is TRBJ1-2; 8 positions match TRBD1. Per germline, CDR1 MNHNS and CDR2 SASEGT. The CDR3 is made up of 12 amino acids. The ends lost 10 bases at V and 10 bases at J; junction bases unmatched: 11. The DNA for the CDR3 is TGTGCCACCGGACAGGGCTGGACGGTCTACACCTTC. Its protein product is CATGQGWTVYTF.

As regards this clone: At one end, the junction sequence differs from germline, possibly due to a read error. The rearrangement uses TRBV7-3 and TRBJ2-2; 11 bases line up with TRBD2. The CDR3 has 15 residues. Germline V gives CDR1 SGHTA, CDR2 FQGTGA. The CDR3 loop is CVSSGGLAASGELFF. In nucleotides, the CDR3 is TGTGTCAGCAGCGGGGGACTAGCGGCTTCCGGGGAGCTGTTTTTT.

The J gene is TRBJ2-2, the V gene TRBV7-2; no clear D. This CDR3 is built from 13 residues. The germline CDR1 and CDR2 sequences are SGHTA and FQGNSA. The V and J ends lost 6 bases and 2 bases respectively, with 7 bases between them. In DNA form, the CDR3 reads TGTGCCAGCAGTCCAATTAACACCGGGGAGCTGTTTTTT. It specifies CASSPINTGELFF.

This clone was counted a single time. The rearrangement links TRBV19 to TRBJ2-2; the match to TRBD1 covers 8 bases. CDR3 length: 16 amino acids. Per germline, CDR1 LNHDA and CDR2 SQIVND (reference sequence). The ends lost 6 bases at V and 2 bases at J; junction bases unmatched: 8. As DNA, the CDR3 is TGTGCCAGTAGACCCCCCGGGACAGGAAACACCGGGGAGCTGTTTTTT. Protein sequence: CASRPPGTGNTGELFF.

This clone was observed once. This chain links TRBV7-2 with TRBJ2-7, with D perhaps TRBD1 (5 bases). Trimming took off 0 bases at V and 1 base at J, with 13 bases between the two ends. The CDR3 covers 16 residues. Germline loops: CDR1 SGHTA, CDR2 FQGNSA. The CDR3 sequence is CASSLATAGRSYEQYF. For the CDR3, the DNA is TGTGCCAGCAGCTTAGCAACGGCAGGGCGGTCCTACGAGCAGTACTTC.

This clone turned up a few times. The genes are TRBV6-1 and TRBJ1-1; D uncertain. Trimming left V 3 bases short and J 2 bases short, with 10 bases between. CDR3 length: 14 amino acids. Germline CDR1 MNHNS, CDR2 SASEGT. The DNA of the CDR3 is TGTGCCAGCAGTGAGGGCTTGGGAAACACTGAAGCTTTCTTT. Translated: CASSEGLGNTEAFF.

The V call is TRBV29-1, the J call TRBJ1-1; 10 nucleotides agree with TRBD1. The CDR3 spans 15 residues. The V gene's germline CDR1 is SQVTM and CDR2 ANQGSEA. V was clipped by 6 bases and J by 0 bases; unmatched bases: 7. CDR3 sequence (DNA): TGCAGCGTATCTCCGGGACAGGGGTTGAACACTGAAGCTTTCTTT. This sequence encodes CSVSPGQGLNTEAFF.

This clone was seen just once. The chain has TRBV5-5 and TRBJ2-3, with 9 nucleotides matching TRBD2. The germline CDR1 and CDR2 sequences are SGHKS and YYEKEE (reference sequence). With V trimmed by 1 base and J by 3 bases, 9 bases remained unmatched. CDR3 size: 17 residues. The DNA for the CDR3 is TGTGCCAGCAGCTTGTGGGTAGCGGGAGCGAGGACAGATACGCAGTATTTT. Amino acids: CASSLWVAGARTDTQYF.

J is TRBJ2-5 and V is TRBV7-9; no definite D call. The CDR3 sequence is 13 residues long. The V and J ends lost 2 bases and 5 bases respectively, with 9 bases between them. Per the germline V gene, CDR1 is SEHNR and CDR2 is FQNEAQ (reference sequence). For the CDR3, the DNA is TGTGCCAGCAGCTTATTGACGGCGGAGACCCAGTACTTC. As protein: CASSLLTAETQYF.

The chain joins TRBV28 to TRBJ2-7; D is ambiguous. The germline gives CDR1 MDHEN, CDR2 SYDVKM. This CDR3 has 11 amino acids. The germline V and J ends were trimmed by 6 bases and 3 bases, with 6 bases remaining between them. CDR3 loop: CASRLNYEQYF. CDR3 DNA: TGTGCCAGCAGACTAAACTACGAGCAGTACTTC.

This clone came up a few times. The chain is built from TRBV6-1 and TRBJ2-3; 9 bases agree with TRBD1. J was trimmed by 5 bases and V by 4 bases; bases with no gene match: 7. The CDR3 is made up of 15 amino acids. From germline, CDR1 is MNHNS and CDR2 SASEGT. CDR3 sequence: CASSVRDREKDTQYF. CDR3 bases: TGTGCCAGCAGTGTCCGGGACAGGGAGAAAGATACGCAGTATTTT.

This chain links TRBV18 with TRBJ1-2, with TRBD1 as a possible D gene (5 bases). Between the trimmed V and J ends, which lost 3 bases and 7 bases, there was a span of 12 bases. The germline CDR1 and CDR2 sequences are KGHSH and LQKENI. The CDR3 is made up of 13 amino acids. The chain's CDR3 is CASSPQGDGGYTF. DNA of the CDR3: TGTGCCAGCTCACCTCAGGGTGATGGTGGCTACACCTTC.

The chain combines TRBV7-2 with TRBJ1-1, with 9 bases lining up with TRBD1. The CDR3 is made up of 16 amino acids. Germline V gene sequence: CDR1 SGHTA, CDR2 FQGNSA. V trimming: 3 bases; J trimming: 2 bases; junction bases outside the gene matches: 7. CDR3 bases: TGTGCCAGCAGCTTTCGACAGGGGGTCCACAACACTGAAGCTTTCTTT. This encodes CASSFRQGVHNTEAFF.

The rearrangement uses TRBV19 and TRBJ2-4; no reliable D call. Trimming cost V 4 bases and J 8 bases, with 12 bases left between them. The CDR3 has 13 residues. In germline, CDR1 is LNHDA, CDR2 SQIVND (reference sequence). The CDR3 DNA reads TGTGCCAGTAGTAACACCCCTCGGGACATTCAGTACTTC. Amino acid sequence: CASSNTPRDIQYF.

For the CDR3, the DNA is TGTGCCAGCAGTTTGGGGACTAGAGGGAATGAGCAGTTCTTC. Translation: CASSLGTRGNEQFF. The gene calls are TRBV28 and TRBJ2-1; 8 nucleotides align to TRBD2. This CDR3 comprises 14 residues. CDR1 is MDHEN, CDR2 SYDVKM, per germline. After removal of 3 bases from V and 7 bases from J, the junction contained 5 bases not matched to a gene.

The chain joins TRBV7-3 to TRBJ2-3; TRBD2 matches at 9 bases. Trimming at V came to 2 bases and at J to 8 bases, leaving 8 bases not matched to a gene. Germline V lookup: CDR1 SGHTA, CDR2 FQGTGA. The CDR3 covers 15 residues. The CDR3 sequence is CASSLEAGGPVTQYF. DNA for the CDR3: TGTGCCAGCAGCTTAGAGGCGGGAGGGCCTGTTACGCAGTATTTT.

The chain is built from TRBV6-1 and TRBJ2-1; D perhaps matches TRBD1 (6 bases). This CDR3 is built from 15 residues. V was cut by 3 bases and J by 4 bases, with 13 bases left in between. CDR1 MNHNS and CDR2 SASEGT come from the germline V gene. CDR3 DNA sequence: TGTGCCAGCAGTGACAGGGGATCGGGGTACAATGAGCAGTTCTTC. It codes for CASSDRGSGYNEQFF.

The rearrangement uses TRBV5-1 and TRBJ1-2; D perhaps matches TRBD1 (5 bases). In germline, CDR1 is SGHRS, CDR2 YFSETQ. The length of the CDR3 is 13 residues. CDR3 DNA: TGCGCTAGCCGGGGGGACGGAAACTATGGCTACACCTTC. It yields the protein CASRGDGNYGYTF.

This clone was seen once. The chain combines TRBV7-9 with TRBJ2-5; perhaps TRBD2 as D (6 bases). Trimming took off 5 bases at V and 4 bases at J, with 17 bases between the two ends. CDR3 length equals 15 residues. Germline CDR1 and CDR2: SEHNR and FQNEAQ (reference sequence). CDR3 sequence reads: CASSQSVSGAETQYF. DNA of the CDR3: TGTGCCAGCAGCCAGTCAGTTAGCGGCGCAGAGACCCAGTACTTC.

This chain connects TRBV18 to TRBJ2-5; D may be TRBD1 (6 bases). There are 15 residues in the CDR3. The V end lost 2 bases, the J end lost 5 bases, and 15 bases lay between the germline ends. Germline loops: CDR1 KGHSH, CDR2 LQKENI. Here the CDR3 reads CASSPGGSLGETQYF. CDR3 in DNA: TGTGCCAGCTCACCAGGGGGCTCTTTGGGTGAGACCCAGTACTTC. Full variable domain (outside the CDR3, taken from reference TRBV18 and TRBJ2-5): NAGVMQNPRHLVRRRGQEARLRCSPMKGHSHVYWYRQLPEEGLKFMVYLQKENIIDESGMPKERFSAEFPKEGPSILRIQQVVRGDSAAYFCASSPGGSLGETQYFGPGTRLLVL.

In DNA, the CDR3 is TGTGCCAGCAGCCATATAGTGGGTCAAAACATTCAGTACTTC. It codes for CASSHIVGQNIQYF. V and J are TRBV4-2 and TRBJ2-4, with unresolved D. The ends were cut back, 3 bases at V and 5 bases at J, with 11 bases in the middle. CDR3 length: 14 amino acids. CDR1 is LGHNA, CDR2 YNFKEQ, per germline.

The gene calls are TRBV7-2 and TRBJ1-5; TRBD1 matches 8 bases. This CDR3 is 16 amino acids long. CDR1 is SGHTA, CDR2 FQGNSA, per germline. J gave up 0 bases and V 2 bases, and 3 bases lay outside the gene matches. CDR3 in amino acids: CASSLYGTGSNQPQHF. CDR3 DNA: TGTGCCAGCAGCTTATATGGGACAGGTAGCAATCAGCCCCAGCATTTT.

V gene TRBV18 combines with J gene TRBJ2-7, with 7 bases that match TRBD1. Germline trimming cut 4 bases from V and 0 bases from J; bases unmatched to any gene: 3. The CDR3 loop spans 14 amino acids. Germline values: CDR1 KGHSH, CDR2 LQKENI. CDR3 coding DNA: TGTGCCAGCTCACACGGACAGGCCTCCTACGAGCAGTACTTC. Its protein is CASSHGQASYEQYF.